Listed below are T cell receptor beta chains from one sample, sequenced in a study of radiation and T cells in renal cell carcinoma. Sequenced by immunoSEQ multiplex PCR; TCRdb stores in-frame clones only, minus some. Of over 8,000 clones in the sample, approximately 68% were seen once. Sequencing used tumor tissue, obtained from a patient whose treatment was nephrectomy without radiotherapy. All receptors come from a man in his sixties with renal cell carcinoma. CDR3s include the opening cysteine and the closing phenylalanine or tryptophan. The D gene is left open where the match is weak. For some rows the clone size is stated as once, few or many, or as a class when expanded; others skip it.

abundance	v_gene	d_gene	j_gene	CDR3nt	CDR3aa
few	TRBV30	.	TRBJ1-6	TGTGCCTGGGCTACAGGGAGCTCCTATAATTCACCCCTCCACTTT	CAWATGSSYNSPLHF
few	TRBV7-9	.	TRBJ2-7	TGTGCCAGCGGATTCGCTTTCGAGCAGTACTTC	CASGFAFEQYF
.	TRBV28	TRBD1	TRBJ1-1	TGTGCCAGCAGTTTATCCTACAGGGGGAACACTGAAGCTTTCTTT	CASSLSYRGNTEAFF
few	TRBV7-9	.	TRBJ1-1	TGTGCCAGCAGCTTAGGAAGGGGCGCTGAAGCTTTCTTT	CASSLGRGAEAFF
.	TRBV18	.	TRBJ1-1	TGTGCCAGCTCAGCGGGCAAGAACACTGAAGCTTTCTTT	CASSAGKNTEAFF
.	TRBV7-3	.	TRBJ2-3	TGTGCCAGCAGCTTAACGTCATTGGAGACAGATACGCAGTATTTT	CASSLTSLETDTQYF
.	TRBV28	.	TRBJ2-7	TGTGCCAGCAGAACACAGGGAAAGTACGAGCAGTACTTC	CASRTQGKYEQYF
.	TRBV7-8	.	TRBJ1-4	TGTGCCAGCAGATCTATGACATCTAAGAATGAAAAACTGTTTTTT	CASRSMTSKNEKLFF
.	TRBV12-5	TRBD1	TRBJ2-1	TGTGCTAGTGGTTTCCGGGACAGAGACAATGAGCAGTTCTTC	CASGFRDRDNEQFF
.	TRBV5-6	.	TRBJ2-5	TGTGCCAGCAGCTTGAGGGGGTATCCGGGGAGGAAGGGAGAGACCCAGTACTTC	CASSLRGYPGRKGETQYF
.	TRBV5-4	.	TRBJ2-5	TGTGCCAGCAGCTTGGTCCCTGTGGAGACCCAGTACTTC	CASSLVPVETQYF
.	TRBV18	.	TRBJ2-5	TGTGCCAGCTCACAGACAGCCCAAGAGACCCAGTACTTC	CASSQTAQETQYF
once	TRBV30	.	TRBJ2-7	TGTGCCTGGAGTGTAAAGGGGATAGTGTACGAGCAGTACTTC	CAWSVKGIVYEQYF
medium-sized	TRBV5-1	.	TRBJ1-1	TGCGCCAGCAGCTTGGGGGGTGCGGAGTACACTGAAGCTTTCTTT	CASSLGGAEYTEAFF
few	TRBV29-1	.	TRBJ2-7	TGCAGCGTGGCTCAGGGTTTTTACGAGCAGTACTTC	CSVAQGFYEQYF
.	TRBV27	.	TRBJ1-2	TGTGCCAGCAGGCCAGTGTTGGGGGCTAACTATGGCTACACCTTC	CASRPVLGANYGYTF
.	TRBV14	.	TRBJ2-1	TGTGCCAGCAGCCAAGTCCTATACAATGAGCAGTTCTTC	CASSQVLYNEQFF
.	TRBV7-9	TRBD2	TRBJ2-1	TGTGCCAGCAGCTTAACTAGCGGGGACAATGAGCAGTTCTTC	CASSLTSGDNEQFF
once	TRBV28	.	TRBJ2-2	TGTGCCAGCAGTGGGGGTTGGCTACAGGTCACCGGGGAGCTGTTTTTT	CASSGGWLQVTGELFF
.	TRBV4-2	.	TRBJ2-5	TGTGCCAGCAGCCAAGCCCCCTCTACAGGTAGGGGACCCCAAGAGACCCAGTACTTC	CASSQAPSTGRGPQETQYF
few	TRBV27	TRBD2	TRBJ2-3	TGTGCCAGCAGTCACCGACTAGCGGGGGGCGCTAGCACAGATACGCAGTATTTT	CASSHRLAGGASTDTQYF
few	TRBV6-5	.	TRBJ2-2	TGTGCCAGCAGTCCCCGGACAAGGAACACCGGGGAGCTGTTTTTT	CASSPRTRNTGELFF
few	TRBV10-3	.	TRBJ1-2	TGTGCCATCAGTGAGTCATTGGGCGCCTATGGCTACACCTTC	CAISESLGAYGYTF
.	TRBV29-1	TRBD2	TRBJ2-1	TGCAGCGACCTGGTAGCGGGAGGGCGGAGAAGGTACAATGAGCAGTTCTTC	CSDLVAGGRRRYNEQFF
.	TRBV7-6	.	TRBJ2-6	TGTGCCAGCAGCCTAAAGCGTATCTCACAAAGTCGGGCCAACGTCCTGACTTTC	CASSLKRISQSRANVLTF
.	TRBV11-2	.	TRBJ2-1	TGTGCCAGCAGCTTCCGAGGCTCCTACAATGAGCAGTTCTTC	CASSFRGSYNEQFF
.	TRBV5-6	TRBD1	TRBJ1-5	TGTGCCAGCAGTCCGGGACAGAGAGGCAATCAGCCCCAGCATTTT	CASSPGQRGNQPQHF
.	TRBV30	.	TRBJ2-2	TGTGCCTGGAGACGACAGGGAGGCACCGGGGAGCTGTTTTTT	CAWRRQGGTGELFF
few	TRBV7-9	.	TRBJ2-7	TGTGCCAGCAGCTTAGGGTCCTACGAGCAGTACTTC	CASSLGSYEQYF
.	TRBV7-9	.	TRBJ1-4	TGTGCCAGCAGCCCCGGAGTTACAGGGAATAATGAAAAACTGTTTTTT	CASSPGVTGNNEKLFF
.	TRBV2	.	TRBJ1-5	TGTGCCAGCACGCGGAGAAATAGCAATCAGCCCCAGCATTTT	CASTRRNSNQPQHF
.	TRBV15	TRBD1	TRBJ2-7	TGTGCCACCAGCGACATAATTCCCGGGACAGGGGGCATCTACGAGCAGTACTTC	CATSDIIPGTGGIYEQYF
.	TRBV4-1	.	TRBJ2-3	TGCGCCAGCAGCCAACACGACCGGGATACGCAGTATTTT	CASSQHDRDTQYF
.	TRBV27	.	TRBJ2-7	TGTGCCAGCAGTTTAGTGAGGGGATCAATTCCCTACGAGCAGTACTTC	CASSLVRGSIPYEQYF
.	TRBV2	TRBD1	TRBJ2-7	TGTGCCAGCAGACGGGAGGTGGGACAGGGCAACGAGCAGTACTTC	CASRREVGQGNEQYF
.	TRBV19	.	TRBJ1-5	TGTGCCAGTAGTACCAGGTTTAGCAATCAGCCCCAGCATTTT	CASSTRFSNQPQHF
few	TRBV28	.	TRBJ1-3	TGTGCCAGCAGTTCAAGGGGAGAAGGAAACACCATATATTTT	CASSSRGEGNTIYF
.	TRBV30	.	TRBJ2-7	TGTGCCTGGAGTGTTTGGCAGGACTCCTACGAGCAGTACTTC	CAWSVWQDSYEQYF
once	TRBV7-2	.	TRBJ2-3	TGTGCCAGCAGCGCAATTGGGACATTTCAGTATTTT	CASSAIGTFQYF
.	TRBV9	TRBD2	TRBJ2-7	TGTGCCAGCAGCCGGGGAGGCGGGGGGGCCCACGAGCAGTACTTC	CASSRGGGGAHEQYF
.	TRBV19	.	TRBJ2-7	TGTGCCAGTAGCCCTTTCCCGGAGAGCTCCTACGAGCAGTACTTC	CASSPFPESSYEQYF
.	TRBV9	TRBD2	TRBJ2-1	TGTGCCAGCAGCGTAGACGGCGGGGGACTAGACAATGAGCAGTTCTTC	CASSVDGGGLDNEQFF
.	TRBV9	TRBD1	TRBJ1-5	TGTGCCAGCAGCTCAGGACAGGGTGGTGTTTGGGACCAAAATCAGCCCCAGCATTTT	CASSSGQGGVWDQNQPQHF
.	TRBV30	.	TRBJ1-6	TGTGCCTGGAGTGCAAGGGTGGACTCACCCCTCCACTTT	CAWSARVDSPLHF
.	TRBV28	TRBD2	TRBJ2-3	TGTGCCAGCAGCCGGGGAGGGGGCACAGATACGCAGTATTTT	CASSRGGGTDTQYF
.	TRBV7-7	TRBD2	TRBJ2-7	TGTGCTAGCAGCCAGGGACTAGCTTACGAGCAGTACTTC	CASSQGLAYEQYF